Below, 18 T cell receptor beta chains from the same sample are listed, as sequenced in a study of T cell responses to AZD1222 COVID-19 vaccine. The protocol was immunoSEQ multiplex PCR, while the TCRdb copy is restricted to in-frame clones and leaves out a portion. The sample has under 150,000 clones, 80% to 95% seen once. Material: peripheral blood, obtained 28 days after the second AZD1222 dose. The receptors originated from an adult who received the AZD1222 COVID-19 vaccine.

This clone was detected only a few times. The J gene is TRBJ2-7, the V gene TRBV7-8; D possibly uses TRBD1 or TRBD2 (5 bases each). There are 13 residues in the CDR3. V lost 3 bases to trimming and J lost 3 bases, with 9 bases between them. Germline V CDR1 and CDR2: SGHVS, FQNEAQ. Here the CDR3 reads CASSFGTIYEQYF. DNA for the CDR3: TGTGCCAGCAGCTTCGGGACCATCTACGAGCAGTACTTC. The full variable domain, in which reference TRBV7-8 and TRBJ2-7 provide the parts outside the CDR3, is GAGVSQSPRYKVAKRGQDVALRCDPISGHVSLFWYQQALGQGPEFLTYFQNEAQLDKSGLPSDRFFAERPEGSVSTLKIQRTQQEDSAVYLCASSFGTIYEQYFGPGTRLTVT.

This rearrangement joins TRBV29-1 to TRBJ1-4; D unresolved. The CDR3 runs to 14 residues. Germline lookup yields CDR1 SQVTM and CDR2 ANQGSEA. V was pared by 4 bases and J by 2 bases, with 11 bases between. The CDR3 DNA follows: TGCAGCGTTGGGGATTTTGGGACTAATGAAAAACTGTTTTTT. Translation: CSVGDFGTNEKLFF.

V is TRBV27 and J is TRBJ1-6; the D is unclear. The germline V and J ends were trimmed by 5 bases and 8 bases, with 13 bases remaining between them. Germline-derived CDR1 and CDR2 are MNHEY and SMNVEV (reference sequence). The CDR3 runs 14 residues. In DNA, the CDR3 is TGTGCCAGCAGTCCGGGAAGAACGGATTCACCCCTCCACTTT. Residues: CASSPGRTDSPLHF.

CDR3 sequence: CAWSPHTFLAGELFF. The CDR3 DNA is TGTGCCTGGAGTCCCCATACTTTTCTGGCCGGGGAGCTGTTTTTT. V gene TRBV30 combines with J gene TRBJ2-2; no reliable D call. Trimming shortened V by 2 bases and J by 6 bases, and 16 bases separated the two germline ends. The germline CDR1 and CDR2 sequences are GTSNPN and SVGIG (reference sequence). The CDR3 length is 15 residues. Supplemented by reference TRBV30 and TRBJ2-2, the full variable domain reads SQTIHQWPATLVQPVGSPLSLECTVEGTSNPNLYWYRQAAGRGLQLLFYSVGIGQISSEVPQNLSASRPQDRQFILSSKKLLLSDSGFYLCAWSPHTFLAGELFFGEGSRLTVL.

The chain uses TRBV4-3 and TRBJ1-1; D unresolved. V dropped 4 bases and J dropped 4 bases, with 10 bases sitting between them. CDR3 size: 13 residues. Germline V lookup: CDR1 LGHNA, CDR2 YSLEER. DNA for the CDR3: TGCGCCAGCAGCCGGGTTGGTGCCACTGAAGCTTTCTTT. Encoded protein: CASSRVGATEAFF.

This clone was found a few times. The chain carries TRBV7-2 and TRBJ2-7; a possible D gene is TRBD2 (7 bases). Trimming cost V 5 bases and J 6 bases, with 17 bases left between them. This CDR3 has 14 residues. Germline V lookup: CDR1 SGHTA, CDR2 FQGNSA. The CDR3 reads CASSPVRGAGEQYF. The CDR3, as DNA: TGTGCCAGCAGCCCAGTCCGGGGGGCGGGCGAGCAGTACTTC.

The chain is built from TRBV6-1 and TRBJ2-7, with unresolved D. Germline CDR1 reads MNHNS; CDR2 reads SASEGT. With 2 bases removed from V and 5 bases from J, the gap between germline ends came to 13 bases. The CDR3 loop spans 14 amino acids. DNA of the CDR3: TGTGCCAGCAGTGAACTGCCCAGTGTAAACGAGCAGTACTTC. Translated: CASSELPSVNEQYF.

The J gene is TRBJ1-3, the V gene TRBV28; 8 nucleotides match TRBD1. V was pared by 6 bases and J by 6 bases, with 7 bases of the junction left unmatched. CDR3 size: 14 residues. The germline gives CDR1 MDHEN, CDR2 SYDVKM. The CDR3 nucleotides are TGTGCCAGCAGATTACAGGGGGTTCAAAACACCATATATTTT. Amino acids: CASRLQGVQNTIYF.

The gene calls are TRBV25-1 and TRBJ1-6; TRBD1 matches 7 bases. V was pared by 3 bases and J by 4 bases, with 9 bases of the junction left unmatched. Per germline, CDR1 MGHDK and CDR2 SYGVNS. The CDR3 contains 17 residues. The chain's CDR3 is CASSEGTEPTYNSPLHF. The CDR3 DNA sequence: TGTGCCAGCAGTGAGGGGACAGAACCTACTTATAATTCACCCCTCCACTTT. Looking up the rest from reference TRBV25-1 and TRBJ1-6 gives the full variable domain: EADIYQTPRYLVIGTGKKITLECSQTMGHDKMYWYQQDPGMELHLIHYSYGVNSTEKGDLSSESTVSRIRTEHFPLTLESARPSHTSQYLCASSEGTEPTYNSPLHFGNGTRLTVT.

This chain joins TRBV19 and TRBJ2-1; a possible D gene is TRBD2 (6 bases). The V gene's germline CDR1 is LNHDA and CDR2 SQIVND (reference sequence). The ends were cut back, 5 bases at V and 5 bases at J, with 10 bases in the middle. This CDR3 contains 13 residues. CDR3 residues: CASSARGNNEQFF. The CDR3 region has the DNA TGTGCCAGTAGTGCCCGGGGGAACAATGAGCAGTTCTTC.

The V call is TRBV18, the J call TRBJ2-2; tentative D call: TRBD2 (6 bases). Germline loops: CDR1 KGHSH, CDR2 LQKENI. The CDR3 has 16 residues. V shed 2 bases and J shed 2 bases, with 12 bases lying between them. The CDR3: CASSPRVSGNTGELFF. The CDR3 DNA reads TGTGCCAGCTCACCAAGGGTTAGCGGTAACACCGGGGAGCTGTTTTTT.

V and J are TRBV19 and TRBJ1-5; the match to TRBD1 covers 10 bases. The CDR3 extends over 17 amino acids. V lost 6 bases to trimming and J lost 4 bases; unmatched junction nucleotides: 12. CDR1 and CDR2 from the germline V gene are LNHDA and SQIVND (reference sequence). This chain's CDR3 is CASSLTGTGVRNQPQHF. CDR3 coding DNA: TGTGCCAGTAGCCTCACCGGGACAGGGGTAAGGAATCAGCCCCAGCATTTT.

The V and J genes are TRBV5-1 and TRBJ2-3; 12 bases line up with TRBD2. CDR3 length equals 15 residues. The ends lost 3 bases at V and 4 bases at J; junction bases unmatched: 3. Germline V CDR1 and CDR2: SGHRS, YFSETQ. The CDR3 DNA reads TGCGCCAGCAGCTCGACTAGCGGGAGTGCAGATACGCAGTATTTT. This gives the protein CASSSTSGSADTQYF.

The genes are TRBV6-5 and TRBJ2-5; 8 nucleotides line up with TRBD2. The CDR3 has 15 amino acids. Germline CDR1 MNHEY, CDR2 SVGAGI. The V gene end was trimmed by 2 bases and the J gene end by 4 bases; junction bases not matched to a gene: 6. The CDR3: CASSYPGGASETQYF. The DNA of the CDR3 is TGTGCCAGCAGTTACCCCGGGGGGGCATCAGAGACCCAGTACTTC.

Here the CDR3 reads CASSPGLAWNEQFF. Written as DNA, the CDR3 is TGTGCCAGCAGTCCGGGACTAGCGTGGAATGAGCAGTTCTTC. This chain links TRBV6-5 with TRBJ2-1, with 10 bases aligning to TRBD2. V dropped 5 bases and J dropped 7; count of bases not matched to a gene: 5. In germline, CDR1 is MNHEY, CDR2 SVGAGI. This CDR3 spans 14 amino acids.

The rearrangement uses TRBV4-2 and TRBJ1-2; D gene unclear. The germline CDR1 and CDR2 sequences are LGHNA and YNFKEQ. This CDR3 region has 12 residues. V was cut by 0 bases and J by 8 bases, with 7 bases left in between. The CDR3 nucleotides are TGTGCCAGCAGCCAAGAAAATGGGGGCTACACCTTC. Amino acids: CASSQENGGYTF.

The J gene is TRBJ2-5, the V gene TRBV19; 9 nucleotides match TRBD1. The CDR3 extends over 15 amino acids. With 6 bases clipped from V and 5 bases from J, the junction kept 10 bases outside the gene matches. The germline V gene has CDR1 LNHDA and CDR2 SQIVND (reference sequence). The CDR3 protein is CASSPGDRAAETQYF. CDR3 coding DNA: TGTGCCAGTAGCCCCGGGGACAGGGCTGCCGAGACCCAGTACTTC.

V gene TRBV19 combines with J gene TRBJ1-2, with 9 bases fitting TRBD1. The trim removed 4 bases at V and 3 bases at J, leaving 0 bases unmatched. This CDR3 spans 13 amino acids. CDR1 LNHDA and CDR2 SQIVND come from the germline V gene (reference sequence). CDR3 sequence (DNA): TGTGCCAGTAGTAGGGACAGGGACTATGGCTACACCTTC. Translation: CASSRDRDYGYTF.